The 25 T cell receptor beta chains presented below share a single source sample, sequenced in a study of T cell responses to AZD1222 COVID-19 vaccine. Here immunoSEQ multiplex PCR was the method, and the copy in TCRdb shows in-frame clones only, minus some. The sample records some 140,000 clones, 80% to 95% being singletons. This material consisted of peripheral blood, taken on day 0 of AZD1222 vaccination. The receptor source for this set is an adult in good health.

The chain's CDR3 is CASSLVGSGRLPVSEQYF. As DNA, the CDR3 is TGTGCCAGCAGCTTAGTGGGTAGCGGGAGGCTTCCGGTAAGCGAGCAGTACTTC. The chain carries TRBV11-2 and TRBJ2-7; 10 nucleotides line up with TRBD2. CDR3 length equals 18 residues. The junction had 15 bases not matched to a gene; V was cut back by 1 base and J by 6 bases. Germline CDR1 SGHAT, CDR2 FQNNGV.

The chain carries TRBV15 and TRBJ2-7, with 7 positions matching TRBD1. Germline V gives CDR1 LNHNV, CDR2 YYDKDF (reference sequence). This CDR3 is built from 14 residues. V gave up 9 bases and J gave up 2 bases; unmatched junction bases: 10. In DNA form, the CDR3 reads TGTGCCACGAGCCGGGACAGAGGTCCCTACGAGCAGTACTTC. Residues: CATSRDRGPYEQYF.

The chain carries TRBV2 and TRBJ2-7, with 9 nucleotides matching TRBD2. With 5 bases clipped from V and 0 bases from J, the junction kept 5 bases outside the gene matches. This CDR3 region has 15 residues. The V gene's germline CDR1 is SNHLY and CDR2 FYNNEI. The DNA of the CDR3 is TGTGCCAGCAGTCCGACTAGCGGACTCTCCTACGAGCAGTACTTC. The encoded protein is CASSPTSGLSYEQYF.

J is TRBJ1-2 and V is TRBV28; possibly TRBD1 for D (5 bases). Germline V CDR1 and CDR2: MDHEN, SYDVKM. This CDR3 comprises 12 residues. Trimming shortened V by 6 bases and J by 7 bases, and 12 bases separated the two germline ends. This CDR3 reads CASRFKGFGYTF. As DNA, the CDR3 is TGTGCCAGCAGGTTCAAGGGGTTTGGCTACACCTTC.

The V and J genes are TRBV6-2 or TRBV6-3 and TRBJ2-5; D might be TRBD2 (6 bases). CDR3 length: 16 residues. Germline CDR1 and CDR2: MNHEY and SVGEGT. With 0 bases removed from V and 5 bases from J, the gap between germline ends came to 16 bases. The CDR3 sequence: CASSYSIAGSGETQYF. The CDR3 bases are TGTGCCAGCAGTTACTCGATAGCCGGGAGCGGGGAGACCCAGTACTTC.

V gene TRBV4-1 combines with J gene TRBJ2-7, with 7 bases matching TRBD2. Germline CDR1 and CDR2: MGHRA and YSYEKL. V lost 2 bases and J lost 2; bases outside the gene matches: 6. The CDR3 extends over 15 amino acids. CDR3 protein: CASSQREGVTYEQYF. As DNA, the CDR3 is TGCGCCAGCAGCCAAAGGGAGGGCGTAACCTACGAGCAGTACTTC.

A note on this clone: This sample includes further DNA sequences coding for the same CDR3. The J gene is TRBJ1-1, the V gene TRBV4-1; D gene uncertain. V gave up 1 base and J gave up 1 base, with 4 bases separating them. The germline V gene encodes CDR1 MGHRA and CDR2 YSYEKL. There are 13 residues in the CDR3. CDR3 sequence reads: CASSQGRNTEAFF. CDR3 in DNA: TGCGCCAGCAGCCAAGGTAGGAACACTGAAGCTTTCTTT.

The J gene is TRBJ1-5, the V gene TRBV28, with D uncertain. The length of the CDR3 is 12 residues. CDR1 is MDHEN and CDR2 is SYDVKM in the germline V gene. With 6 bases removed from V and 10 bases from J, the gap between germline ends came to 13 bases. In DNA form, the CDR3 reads TGTGCCAGCAGGGCCGGAGTCGGCCCCCAGCATTTT. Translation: CASRAGVGPQHF.

The CDR3 DNA reads TGTGCCTGGTCCCCGGGACGTGGCTACACCTTC. It translates to CAWSPGRGYTF. This chain connects TRBV30 to TRBJ1-2; D might be TRBD1 (5 bases). The CDR3 has 11 residues. CDR1 GTSNPN and CDR2 SVGIG come from the germline V gene (reference sequence). The V end was cut by 5 bases, the J end by 7 bases, with 11 bases between.

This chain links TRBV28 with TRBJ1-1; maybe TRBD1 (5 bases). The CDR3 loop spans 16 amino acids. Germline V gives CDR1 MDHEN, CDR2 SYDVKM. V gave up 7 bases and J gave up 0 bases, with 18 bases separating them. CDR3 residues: CASTLGRLGMNTEAFF. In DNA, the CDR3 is TGTGCCAGCACCCTGGGACGCCTCGGGATGAACACTGAAGCTTTCTTT.

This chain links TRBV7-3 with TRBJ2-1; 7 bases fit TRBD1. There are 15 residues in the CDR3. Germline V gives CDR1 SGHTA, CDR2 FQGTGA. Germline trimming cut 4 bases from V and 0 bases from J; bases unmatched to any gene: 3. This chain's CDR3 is CASSSTGSSYNEQFF. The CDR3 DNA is TGTGCCAGCAGCTCGACAGGGAGCTCCTACAATGAGCAGTTCTTC.

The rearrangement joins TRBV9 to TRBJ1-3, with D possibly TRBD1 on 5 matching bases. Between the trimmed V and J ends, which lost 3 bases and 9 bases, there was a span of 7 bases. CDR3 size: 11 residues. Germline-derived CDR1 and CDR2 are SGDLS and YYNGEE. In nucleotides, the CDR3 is TGTGCCAGCAGCGGGGGGAGCACCATATATTTT. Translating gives CASSGGSTIYF.

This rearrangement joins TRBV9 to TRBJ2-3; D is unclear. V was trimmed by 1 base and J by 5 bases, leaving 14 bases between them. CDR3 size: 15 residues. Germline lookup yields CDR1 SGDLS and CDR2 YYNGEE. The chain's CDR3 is CASSVLSSSRDTQYF. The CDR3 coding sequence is TGTGCCAGCAGCGTACTCTCCTCCTCTAGAGATACGCAGTATTTT.

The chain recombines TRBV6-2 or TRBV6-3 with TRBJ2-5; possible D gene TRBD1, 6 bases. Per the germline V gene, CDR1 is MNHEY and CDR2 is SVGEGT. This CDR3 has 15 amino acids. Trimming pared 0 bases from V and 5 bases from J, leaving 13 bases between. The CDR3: CASSYSGGNWETQYF. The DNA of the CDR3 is TGTGCCAGCAGTTACTCAGGGGGTAACTGGGAGACCCAGTACTTC.

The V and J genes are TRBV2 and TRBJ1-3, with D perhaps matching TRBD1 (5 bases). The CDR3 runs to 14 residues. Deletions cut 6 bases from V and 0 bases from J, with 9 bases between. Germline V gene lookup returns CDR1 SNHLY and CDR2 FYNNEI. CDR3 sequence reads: CASRQGSSGNTIYF. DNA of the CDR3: TGTGCCAGCAGGCAGGGCAGCTCTGGAAACACCATATATTTT.

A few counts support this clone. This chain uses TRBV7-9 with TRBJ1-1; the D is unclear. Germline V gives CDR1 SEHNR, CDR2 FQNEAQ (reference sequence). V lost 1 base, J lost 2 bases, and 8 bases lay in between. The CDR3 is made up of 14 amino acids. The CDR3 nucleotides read TGTGCCAGCAGCTTAGGTGGAGATAACACTGAAGCTTTCTTT. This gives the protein CASSLGGDNTEAFF. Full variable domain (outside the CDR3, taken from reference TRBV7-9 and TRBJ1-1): DTGVSQNPRHKITKRGQNVTFRCDPISEHNRLYWYRQTLGQGPEFLTYFQNEAQLEKSRLLSDRFSAERPKGSFSTLEIQRTEQGDSAMYLCASSLGGDNTEAFFGQGTRLTVV.

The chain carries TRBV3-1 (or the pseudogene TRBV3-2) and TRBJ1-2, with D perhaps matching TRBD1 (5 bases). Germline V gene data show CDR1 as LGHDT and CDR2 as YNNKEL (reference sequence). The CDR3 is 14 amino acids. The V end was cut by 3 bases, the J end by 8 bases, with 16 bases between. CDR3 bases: TGTGCCAGCAGCCACCAGAGAGGGGTGGACGGCTACACCTTC. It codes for CASSHQRGVDGYTF.

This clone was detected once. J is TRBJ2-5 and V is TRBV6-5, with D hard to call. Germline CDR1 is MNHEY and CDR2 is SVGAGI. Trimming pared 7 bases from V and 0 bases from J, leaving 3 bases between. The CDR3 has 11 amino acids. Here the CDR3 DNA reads TGTGCCAGCAACGACCAAGAGACCCAGTACTTC. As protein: CASNDQETQYF.

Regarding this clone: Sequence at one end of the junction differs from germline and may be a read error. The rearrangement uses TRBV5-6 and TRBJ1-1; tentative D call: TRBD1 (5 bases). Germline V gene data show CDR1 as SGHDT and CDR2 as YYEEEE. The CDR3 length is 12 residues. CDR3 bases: TGTGCCAGCAGCCCCGAGTATCCTACAGGCTGTTTT. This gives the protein CASSPEYPTGCF.

The CDR3 here is CASSYGRQWNTEAFF. DNA of the CDR3: TGTGCCAGCAGTTACGGTAGGCAGTGGAACACTGAAGCTTTCTTT. V is TRBV6-5 and J is TRBJ1-1; D not certain. The CDR3 length is 15 residues. Trimming cost V 2 bases and J 1 base, with 11 bases left between them. In germline, CDR1 is MNHEY, CDR2 SVGAGI.

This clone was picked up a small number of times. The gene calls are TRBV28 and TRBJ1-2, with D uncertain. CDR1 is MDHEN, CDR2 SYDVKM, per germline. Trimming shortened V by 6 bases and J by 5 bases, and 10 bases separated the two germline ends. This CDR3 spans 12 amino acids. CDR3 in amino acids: CASRQARYGYTF. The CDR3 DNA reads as TGTGCCAGCAGACAAGCTCGGTATGGCTACACCTTC.

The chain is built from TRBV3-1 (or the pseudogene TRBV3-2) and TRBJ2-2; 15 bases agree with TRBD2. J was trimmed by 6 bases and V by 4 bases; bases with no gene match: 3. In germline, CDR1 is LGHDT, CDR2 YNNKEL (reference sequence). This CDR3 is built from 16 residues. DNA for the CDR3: TGTGCCAGCAGCCTAAGGACTAGCGGGAGGGCCGGGGAGCTGTTTTTT. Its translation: CASSLRTSGRAGELFF.

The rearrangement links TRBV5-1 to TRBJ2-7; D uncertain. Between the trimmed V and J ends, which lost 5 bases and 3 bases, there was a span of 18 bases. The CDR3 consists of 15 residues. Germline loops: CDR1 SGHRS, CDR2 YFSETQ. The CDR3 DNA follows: TGCGCCAGCAGTGAAGTACAGAGGCTCTTCTACGAGCAGTACTTC. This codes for CASSEVQRLFYEQYF.

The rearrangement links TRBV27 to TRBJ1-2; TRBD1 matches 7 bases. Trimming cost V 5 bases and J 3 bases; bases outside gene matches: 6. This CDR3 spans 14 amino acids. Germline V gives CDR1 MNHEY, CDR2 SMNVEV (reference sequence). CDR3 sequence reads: CASSPGTVYYGYTF. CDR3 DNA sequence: TGTGCCAGCAGTCCCGGGACAGTCTACTATGGCTACACCTTC.

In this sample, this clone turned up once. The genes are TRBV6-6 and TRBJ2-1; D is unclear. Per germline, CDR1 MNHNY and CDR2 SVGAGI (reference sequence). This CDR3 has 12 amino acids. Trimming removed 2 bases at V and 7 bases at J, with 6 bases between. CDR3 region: CASSYPPNEQFF. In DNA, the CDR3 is TGTGCCAGCAGTTACCCTCCGAATGAGCAGTTCTTC.